The T cell receptor beta chain under discussion was sequenced for a study of blood T cell repertoires in COVID-19. Method: immunoSEQ multiplex PCR; TCRdb's copy keeps in-frame clones and lacks some. The sample carries over 200,000 clones, about nine tenths recorded once. The sequence was obtained from a man between 18 and 35 years old with acute COVID-19. The sequencing input was PBMCs or T cells enriched from blood (not recorded which).

The CDR3 bases are TGTGCCAGCAGCGGGAGACAGGGAGAAACGAACACCGGGGAGCTGTTTTTT. This sequence encodes CASSGRQGETNTGELFF. V usage is TRBV9 and J usage is TRBJ2-2; the match to TRBD1 covers 7 bases. J gave up 0 bases and V 3 bases, and 8 bases lay outside the gene matches. From germline, CDR1 is SGDLS and CDR2 YYNGEE. The CDR3 extends over 17 amino acids.